These 24 T cell receptor beta chains originate from one sample sequenced in a study of T cell changes during pregnancy in multiple sclerosis. Repertoires were generated with immunoSEQ multiplex PCR, while TCRdb's copy carries only in-frame clones and drops some. The table has under 50,000 clones, roughly 94% seen once; the top ten hold 5.5% to 7%. The sample in question was CD8+ T cells from peripheral blood mononuclear cells, obtained in the first trimester of pregnancy. The receptors were gathered from a female donor with multiple sclerosis, enrolled in a pregnancy study.

J is TRBJ2-3 and V is TRBV5-1, with D hard to call. Trimming removed 0 bases from V and 1 base from J, with 6 bases in between. CDR1 is SGHRS, CDR2 YFSETQ, per germline. CDR3 length equals 14 residues. The CDR3 DNA is TGCGCCAGCAGCTTGGAGCGAGGCACAGATACGCAGTATTTT. It yields the protein CASSLERGTDTQYF.

CDR3 loop: CASSQGGWTDTQYF. The CDR3, as DNA: TGTGCCAGCAGTCAAGGGGGTTGGACAGATACGCAGTATTTT. V and J are TRBV28 and TRBJ2-3, with D possibly matching TRBD1 (6 bases). The germline V gene encodes CDR1 MDHEN and CDR2 SYDVKM. V was cut by 5 bases and J by 3 bases, with 12 bases left in between. The CDR3 extends over 14 amino acids.

The chain combines TRBV16 with TRBJ1-4; D is possibly TRBD1 (5 bases). CDR3 length: 14 residues. The V end was cut by 5 bases, the J end by 7 bases, with 14 bases between. Germline lookup yields CDR1 KGHSY and CDR2 FQNENV. CDR3 loop: CASSFRADLEKLFF. The CDR3, as DNA: TGTGCCAGCAGCTTCAGGGCAGATCTTGAAAAACTGTTTTTT.

The chain carries TRBV7-7 and TRBJ2-1; the match to TRBD2 covers 10 bases. CDR3 length: 15 amino acids. The germline CDR1 and CDR2 sequences are SSHAT and FNYEAQ (reference sequence). The ends lost 1 base at V and 7 bases at J; junction bases unmatched: 4. The CDR3 DNA sequence: TGTGCCAGCAGCTTAGGGGTAGCGGGAGGTAATGAGCAGTTCTTC. The encoded protein is CASSLGVAGGNEQFF.

This rearrangement joins TRBV18 to TRBJ2-1; 7 bases are shared with TRBD2. The V gene end was trimmed by 3 bases and the J gene end by 9 bases; junction bases not matched to a gene: 32. CDR3 length: 22 residues. Germline CDR1 reads KGHSH; CDR2 reads LQKENI. CDR3 residues: CASSPSSRELNVWNLYGGEQFF. The CDR3 region has the DNA TGTGCCAGCTCACCGTCTTCGCGGGAGTTGAATGTGTGGAATCTTTACGGGGGTGAGCAGTTCTTC. Together with reference TRBV18 and TRBJ2-1, the CDR3 gives the full variable domain: NAGVMQNPRHLVRRRGQEARLRCSPMKGHSHVYWYRQLPEEGLKFMVYLQKENIIDESGMPKERFSAEFPKEGPSILRIQQVVRGDSAAYFCASSPSSRELNVWNLYGGEQFFGPGTRLTVL.

This clone was counted once. V gene TRBV19 combines with J gene TRBJ1-1; D call uncertain. Germline V gives CDR1 LNHDA, CDR2 SQIVND (reference sequence). Trimming cost V 3 bases and J 0 bases, with 5 bases left between them. The CDR3 is made up of 13 amino acids. Here the CDR3 DNA reads TGTGCCAGTAGTATGGCCTTGAACACTGAAGCTTTCTTT. This sequence encodes CASSMALNTEAFF.

The chain joins TRBV19 to TRBJ2-7, with 8 bases aligning to TRBD2. The germline V gene encodes CDR1 LNHDA and CDR2 SQIVND (reference sequence). V shed 6 bases and J 1 base; nucleotides not matched to a gene: 2. The CDR3 contains 13 residues. The CDR3 nucleotides are TGTGCCAGTAGCCCGGGGGGGTCCTACGAGCAGTACTTC. Protein sequence: CASSPGGSYEQYF.

The V gene is TRBV11-1, the J gene TRBJ2-3; TRBD2 might be the D (6 bases). The germline gives CDR1 SGHAT, CDR2 FQDESV (reference sequence). The ends were cut back, 5 bases at V and 2 bases at J, with 11 bases in the middle. The CDR3 runs 14 residues. CDR3 DNA sequence: TGTGCCAGCAGCCGCGGGACTTCCACAGATACGCAGTATTTT. Amino acids: CASSRGTSTDTQYF.

The V call is TRBV5-1, the J call TRBJ2-3, with TRBD1 matching 9 bases. J was trimmed by 3 bases and V by 3 bases; bases with no gene match: 5. Germline V gene sequence: CDR1 SGHRS, CDR2 YFSETQ. This CDR3 has 15 amino acids. The CDR3 DNA sequence: TGCGCCAGCAGCTATCTGGGACAGGGAACAGATACGCAGTATTTT. It codes for CASSYLGQGTDTQYF.

V gene TRBV5-1 combines with J gene TRBJ2-7, with 11 bases matching TRBD1. Germline lookup yields CDR1 SGHRS and CDR2 YFSETQ. The CDR3 is 16 amino acids. Germline trimming cut 2 bases from V and 4 bases from J; bases unmatched to any gene: 8. CDR3 nucleotides: TGCGCCAGCAGCTTAGGGCCGGGACAGGGGGTATACGAGCAGTACTTC. This translates into CASSLGPGQGVYEQYF.

The V call is TRBV13, the J call TRBJ2-1; D gene ambiguous. This CDR3 has 15 amino acids. V lost 5 bases and J 0 bases, leaving 11 bases between the germline ends. CDR1 and CDR2 (germline): PRHDT, FYEKMQ (reference sequence). The CDR3 nucleotides read TGTGCCAGCAGCCCTCGAGGTAGCTCCTACAATGAGCAGTTCTTC. Protein product: CASSPRGSSYNEQFF.

This sequence joins TRBV27 and TRBJ2-5; the D gene is possibly TRBD1 (5 bases). The V end lost 5 bases, the J end lost 3 bases, and 22 bases lay between the germline ends. The CDR3 runs 17 residues. The germline CDR1 and CDR2 sequences are MNHEY and SMNVEV (reference sequence). The CDR3 sequence: CASSPYSGQRTKETQYF. The CDR3 bases are TGTGCCAGCAGTCCATACTCAGGGCAGAGGACCAAAGAGACCCAGTACTTC.

The genes are TRBV4-1 and TRBJ2-7; no clear D gene. Trimming cost V 1 base and J 2 bases, with 12 bases left between them. CDR1 is MGHRA, CDR2 YSYEKL, per germline. This CDR3 has 15 amino acids. The CDR3 nucleotides read TGCGCCAGCAGCCAAGGTCAGGCTATAACCTACGAGCAGTACTTC. As protein: CASSQGQAITYEQYF.

The CDR3 DNA reads TGTGCCAGCAGCTTGGGGACTAGCGGGAGAGAGACCCAGTACTTC. It codes for CASSLGTSGRETQYF. The rearrangement joins TRBV7-9 to TRBJ2-5; 14 nucleotides match TRBD2. Germline-derived CDR1 and CDR2 are SEHNR and FQNEAQ (reference sequence). This CDR3 contains 15 residues. Trimming at V came to 3 bases and at J to 4 bases, leaving 1 base not matched to a gene.

This chain uses TRBV7-9 with TRBJ1-5, with TRBD1 matching over 8 bases. The CDR3 totals 14 residues. The germline V gene has CDR1 SEHNR and CDR2 FQNEAQ (reference sequence). V shed 3 bases, J shed 4 bases, and the junction held 2 bases outside the gene matches. CDR3 protein: CASSFGQGNQPQHF. CDR3 nucleotides: TGTGCCAGCAGCTTCGGACAGGGAAATCAGCCCCAGCATTTT.

The chain combines TRBV5-6 with TRBJ1-5; a possible D gene is TRBD1 (6 bases). V was cut by 0 bases and J by 6 bases, with 16 bases left in between. CDR3 length: 16 residues. Germline lookup yields CDR1 SGHDT and CDR2 YYEEEE. The CDR3 reads CASSLAGTGLPQPQHF. CDR3 DNA sequence: TGTGCCAGCAGCTTGGCTGGAACAGGGCTCCCTCAGCCCCAGCATTTT.

The chain recombines TRBV19 with TRBJ2-7; a weak D match, TRBD1 (6 bases). Deletions cut 5 bases from V and 3 bases from J, with 14 bases between. Germline CDR1 and CDR2: LNHDA and SQIVND (reference sequence). The CDR3 is 14 amino acids. DNA of the CDR3: TGTGCCAGTAGTGATCGACAGGCGAGCTACGAGCAGTACTTC. Residues: CASSDRQASYEQYF.

The sample holds one count of this clone. This chain uses TRBV19 with TRBJ2-7; 8 bases map to TRBD2. Unmatched junction bases numbered 2, after V lost 3 bases and J lost 4 bases. The CDR3 spans 13 residues. Germline CDR1 reads LNHDA; CDR2 reads SQIVND (reference sequence). CDR3 protein: CASSIAGGYEQYF. CDR3 DNA sequence: TGTGCCAGTAGTATTGCGGGAGGTTACGAGCAGTACTTC.

The chain is built from TRBV19 and TRBJ1-1; D may be TRBD1 (5 bases). Germline V gives CDR1 LNHDA, CDR2 SQIVND (reference sequence). Trimming cost V 5 bases and J 5 bases, with 15 bases left between them. This CDR3 has 14 residues. The DNA for the CDR3 is TGTGCCAGTAGTCCAGGACCCGGGGGGACTGAAGCTTTCTTT. Translation: CASSPGPGGTEAFF.

Concerning this clone itself: The junction and the germline gene differ at one end; a read error may be behind it. The J gene is TRBJ2-3, the V gene TRBV7-9, with D possibly TRBD2 on 5 matching bases. The CDR3 has 14 residues. Germline loops: CDR1 SEHNR, CDR2 FQNEAQ (reference sequence). The CDR3 sequence is CASSLELSGDSQYF. The CDR3 DNA follows: TGTGCCAGCAGCTTAGAACTAAGCGGAGATTCGCAGTATTTT.

This sequence joins TRBV7-6 and TRBJ2-2; 7 nucleotides align to TRBD1. This CDR3 region has 15 residues. Germline V gives CDR1 SGHVS, CDR2 FNYEAQ. V shed 5 bases, J shed 8 bases, and the junction held 11 bases outside the gene matches. Here the CDR3 DNA reads TGTGCCAGCAGCCCAACACGACAGGGATGGGGGGAGCTGTTTTTT. Amino acid sequence: CASSPTRQGWGELFF.

The genes are TRBV10-3 and TRBJ2-5, with 9 positions matching TRBD2. CDR1 and CDR2 (germline): ENHRY, SYGVKD. There are 14 residues in the CDR3. V lost 5 bases and J lost 5; bases outside the gene matches: 6. The CDR3 here is CAISSGTSFETQYF. The CDR3 coding sequence is TGTGCCATCAGTTCCGGGACTAGCTTTGAGACCCAGTACTTC.

The chain has TRBV2 and TRBJ1-2; 7 bases are shared with TRBD1. This CDR3 spans 15 amino acids. CDR1 SNHLY and CDR2 FYNNEI come from the germline V gene. V dropped 5 bases and J dropped 3; count of bases not matched to a gene: 9. CDR3 protein: CASSLRQGIDYGYTF. DNA of the CDR3: TGTGCCAGCAGTCTTCGACAGGGAATAGACTATGGCTACACCTTC.

The V call is TRBV6-5, the J call TRBJ2-1; TRBD2 agrees at 9 bases. The CDR3 is 16 amino acids. Germline-derived CDR1 and CDR2 are MNHEY and SVGAGI. V was pared by 0 bases and J by 2 bases, with 2 bases of the junction left unmatched. The CDR3 sequence is CASSYSVAGAYNEQFF. The CDR3 DNA reads TGTGCCAGCAGTTACTCGGTAGCGGGGGCCTACAATGAGCAGTTCTTC.